This T cell receptor beta chain was captured in a study of shared clonotypes between healthy human individuals. Points on this clone: Antigen unknown.

Researchers divided each subset's genomic DNA evenly across several immunoSEQ plates. Some clones are missing from TCRdb's copy, which holds only in-frame ones; the method was immunoSEQ multiplex PCR. This sample has over 2,000,000 clones, with just over 90% found just once. In germline, CDR1 is SGHRS, CDR2 YFSETQ. V shed 3 bases and J shed 2 bases, with 20 bases lying between them. This CDR3 comprises 18 residues. Naive CD8 isolation took CD45RO-negative cells positively selected for CCR7 and excluded terminally differentiated effector memory CD45RA+ cells. Study outcomes and limitations: Across a few donors, naive CD4 shared around 5%, naive CD8 approximately 3.5%, memory CD4 roughly 2.4%, memory CD8 0.4% to 0.5%. Generation of non-shared clonotypes was less probable than generation of clonotypes shared by all four donors.

The sequence was obtained from a man between 18 and 29 years old in good health. Some clones in this sample may be carry-over from other donors' samples. The gene calls are TRBV5-1 and TRBJ2-2, with D perhaps TRBD2 (5 bases). The material sequenced was naive CD8+ T cells from PBMCs. The CDR3 protein is CASSWSLITGSNTGELFF. The CDR3 region has the DNA TGCGCCAGCAGCTGGTCCCTTATCACGGGGAGTAACACCGGGGAGCTGTTTTTT.